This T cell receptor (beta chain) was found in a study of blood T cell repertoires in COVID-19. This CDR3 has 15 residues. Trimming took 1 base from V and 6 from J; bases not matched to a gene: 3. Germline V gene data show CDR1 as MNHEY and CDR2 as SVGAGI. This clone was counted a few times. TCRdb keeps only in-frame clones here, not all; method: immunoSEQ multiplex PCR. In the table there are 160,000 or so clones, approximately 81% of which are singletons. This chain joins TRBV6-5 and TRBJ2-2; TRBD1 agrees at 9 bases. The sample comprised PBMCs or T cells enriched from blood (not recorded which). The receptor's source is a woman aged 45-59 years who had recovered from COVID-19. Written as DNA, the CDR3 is TGTGCCAGCAGTTACTGGGGACAGGGCGCCGGGGAGCTGTTTTTT. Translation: CASSYWGQGAGELFF.